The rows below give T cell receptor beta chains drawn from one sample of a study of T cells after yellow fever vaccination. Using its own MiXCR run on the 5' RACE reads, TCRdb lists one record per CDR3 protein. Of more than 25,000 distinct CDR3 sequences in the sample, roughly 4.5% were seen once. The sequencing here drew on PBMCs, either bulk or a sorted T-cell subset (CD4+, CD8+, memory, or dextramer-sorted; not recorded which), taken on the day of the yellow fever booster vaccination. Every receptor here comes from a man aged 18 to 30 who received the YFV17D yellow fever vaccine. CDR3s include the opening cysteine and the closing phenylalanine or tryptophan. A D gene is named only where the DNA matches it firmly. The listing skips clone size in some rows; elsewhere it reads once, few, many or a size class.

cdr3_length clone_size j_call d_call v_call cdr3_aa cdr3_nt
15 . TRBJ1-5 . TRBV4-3 CASSQGWSVGQPQHF TGCGCCAGCAGCCAAGGCTGGTCTGTCGGTCAGCCCCAGCATTTT
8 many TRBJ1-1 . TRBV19 CASSKAFF TGTGCCAGTAGTAAAGCTTTCTTT
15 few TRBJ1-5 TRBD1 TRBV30 CAWSSSGQGRQPQHF TGTGCCTGGAGCTCATCGGGACAGGGACGCCAGCCCCAGCATTTT
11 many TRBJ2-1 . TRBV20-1 CSAARANEQFF TGCAGTGCTGCGCGAGCCAATGAGCAGTTCTTC
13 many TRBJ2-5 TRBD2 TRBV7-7 CASRLAGQETQYF TGTGCTAGCAGGCTAGCGGGGCAAGAGACCCAGTACTTC
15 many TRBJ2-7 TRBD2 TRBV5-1 CASSLAGTRTYEQYF TGCGCCAGCAGCTTGGCCGGGACTAGAACCTACGAGCAGTACTTC
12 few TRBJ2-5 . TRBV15 CATRRGGETQYF TGTGCCACTAGGAGGGGTGGGGAGACCCAGTACTTC
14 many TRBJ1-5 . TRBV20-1 CSASVGPSNQPQHF TGCAGTGCTAGCGTAGGCCCTAGCAATCAGCCCCAGCATTTT
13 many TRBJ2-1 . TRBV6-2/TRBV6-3 CVSSYSTANEQFF TGTGTCAGCAGTTACTCGACGGCGAATGAGCAGTTCTTC
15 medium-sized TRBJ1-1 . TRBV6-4 CASKAQEEGAAEAFF TGTGCCAGCAAAGCACAGGAGGAAGGGGCCGCTGAAGCTTTCTTT
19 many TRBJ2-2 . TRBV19 CASIPALDSTVPNTGELFF TGTGCCAGTATCCCCGCCCTGGACAGCACAGTCCCGAACACCGGGGAGCTGTTTTTT
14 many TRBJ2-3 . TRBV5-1 CASSLRETMVTQYF TGCGCCAGCAGCTTGCGAGAGACCATGGTGACGCAGTATTTT
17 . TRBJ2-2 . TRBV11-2 CASTFPPGTWNTGELFF TGTGCCAGCACCTTCCCCCCCGGGACCTGGAACACCGGGGAGCTGTTTTTT
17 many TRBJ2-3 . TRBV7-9 CASSSEGRGWGADTQYF TGTGCCAGCAGCTCCGAGGGCCGGGGCTGGGGGGCAGATACGCAGTATTTT
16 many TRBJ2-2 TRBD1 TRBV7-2 CASSLRTGARTGELFF TGTGCCAGCAGCTTACGTACAGGGGCGCGGACCGGGGAGCTGTTTTTT
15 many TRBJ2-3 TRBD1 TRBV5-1 CASTAKTGPQDTQYF TGCGCCAGCACCGCCAAGACAGGGCCTCAGGATACGCAGTATTTT
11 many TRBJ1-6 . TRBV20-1 CSARPDSPLHF TGCAGTGCTAGACCAGATTCACCCCTCCACTTT
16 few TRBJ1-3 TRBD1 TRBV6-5 CASSYSLQGAGNTIYF TGTGCCAGCAGTTACTCCCTACAGGGGGCTGGAAACACCATATATTTT
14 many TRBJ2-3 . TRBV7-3 CASSLGGTTDTQYF TGTGCCAGCAGCTTAGGGGGGACCACAGATACGCAGTATTTT
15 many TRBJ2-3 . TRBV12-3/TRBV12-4 CASSRSGTRGDTQYF TGTGCCAGCAGCCGCAGCGGGACACGCGGCGATACGCAGTATTTT
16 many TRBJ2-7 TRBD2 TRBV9 CASSVGSSGGSYEQYF TGTGCCAGCAGCGTGGGATCTAGCGGGGGATCCTACGAGCAGTACTTC
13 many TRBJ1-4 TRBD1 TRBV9 CASSGRDRVKLFF TGTGCCAGCAGCGGCCGGGACAGGGTTAAACTGTTTTTT
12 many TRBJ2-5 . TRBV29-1 CSVDRGGETQYF TGCAGCGTTGATCGAGGGGGAGAGACCCAGTACTTC
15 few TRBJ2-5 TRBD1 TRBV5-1 CASSLAGTGGETQYF TGCGCCAGCAGCTTGGCCGGGACAGGGGGTGAGACCCAGTACTTC
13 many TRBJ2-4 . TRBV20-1 CSARWTANNIQYF TGCAGTGCTAGATGGACAGCCAACAACATTCAGTACTTC
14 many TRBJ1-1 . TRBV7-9 CASSLGRLNTEAFF TGTGCCAGCAGCTTAGGACGGCTGAACACTGAAGCTTTCTTT
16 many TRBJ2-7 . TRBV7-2 CASSIYAGQWDYEQYF TGTGCCAGCAGCATCTATGCGGGACAGTGGGACTACGAGCAGTACTTC
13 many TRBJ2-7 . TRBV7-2 CASSLVGEYEQYF TGTGCCAGCAGCTTAGTGGGGGAATACGAGCAGTACTTC
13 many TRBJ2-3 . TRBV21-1 CASRHEMRDTQYF TGTGCCAGCAGACACGAAATGAGAGATACGCAGTATTTT
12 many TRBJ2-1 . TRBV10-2 CASSAGYVEQFF TGCGCCAGCAGTGCTGGTTATGTTGAGCAGTTCTTC
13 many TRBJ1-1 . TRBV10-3 CAISRAENTEAFF TGTGCCATATCGCGGGCGGAGAACACTGAAGCTTTCTTT
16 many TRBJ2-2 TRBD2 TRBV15 CATSTAAGGPTGELFF TGTGCCACCAGCACCGCGGCGGGGGGGCCCACCGGGGAGCTGTTTTTT
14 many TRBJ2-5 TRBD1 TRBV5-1 CASSVQQGSGDQYF TGCGCCAGCAGCGTACAACAGGGGAGTGGGGACCAGTACTTC
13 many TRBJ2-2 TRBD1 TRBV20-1 CSAEETGPGELFF TGCAGTGCTGAAGAGACAGGGCCCGGGGAGCTGTTTTTT
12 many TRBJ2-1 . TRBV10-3 CAISVGTQERFF TGTGCCATCAGTGTCGGGACTCAAGAAAGGTTCTTC
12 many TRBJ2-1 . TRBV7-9 CASSPLSNEQFF TGTGCCAGCAGCCCGCTTAGTAATGAGCAGTTCTTC
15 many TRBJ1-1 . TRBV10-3 CAIRADTSLNTEAFF TGTGCCATCAGGGCCGATACATCCTTGAACACTGAAGCTTTCTTT
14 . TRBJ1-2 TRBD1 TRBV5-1 CASSHPTGGFGYTF TGCGCCAGCAGCCATCCGACAGGGGGCTTTGGCTACACCTTC
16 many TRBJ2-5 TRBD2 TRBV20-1 CSARAIGAGGRETQYF TGCAGTGCTAGAGCGATCGGAGCGGGGGGGCGAGAGACCCAGTACTTC
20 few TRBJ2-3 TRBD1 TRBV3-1 CASSQEYRGGLSEPGDTQYF TGTGCCAGCAGCCAAGAGTACAGGGGCGGACTGAGCGAACCCGGGGATACGCAGTATTTT
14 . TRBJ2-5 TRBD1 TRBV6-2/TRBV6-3 CASSSGPAGGTQYF TGTGCCAGCAGTTCCGGACCCGCAGGGGGGACCCAGTACTTC
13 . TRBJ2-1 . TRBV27 CASSPWGPEAQFF TGTGCCAGCAGCCCATGGGGTCCGGAGGCGCAGTTCTTC
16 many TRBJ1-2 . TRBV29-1 CSVDIIQGRPDYGYTF TGCAGCGTTGACATCATCCAGGGCCGACCCGACTATGGCTACACCTTC
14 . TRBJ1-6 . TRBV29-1 CSALEGPAATPLHF TGCAGCGCCCTCGAGGGCCCCGCCGCAACACCCCTCCACTTT
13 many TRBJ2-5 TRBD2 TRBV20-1 CSARTSGIETQYF TGCAGTGCTAGGACTAGCGGGATAGAGACCCAGTACTTC
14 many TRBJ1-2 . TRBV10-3 CAISESLASYGYTF TGTGCCATCAGTGAGTCCTTGGCTTCCTATGGCTACACCTTC
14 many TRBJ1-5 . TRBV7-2 CASSLLGANQPQHF TGTGCCAGCAGCTTACTAGGGGCAAATCAGCCCCAGCATTTT
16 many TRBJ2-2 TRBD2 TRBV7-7 CASSLAGSENTGELFF TGTGCTAGCAGCTTAGCGGGGTCAGAGAACACCGGGGAGCTGTTTTTT
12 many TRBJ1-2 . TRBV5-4 CASSLSHYGYTF TGTGCCAGCAGCTTGAGCCACTATGGCTACACCTTC
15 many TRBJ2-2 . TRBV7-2 CASSKSRGSTGELFF TGTGCCAGCAGCAAAAGCAGGGGATCCACCGGGGAGCTGTTTTTT
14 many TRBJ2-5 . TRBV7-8 CASSIQDLLETQYF TGTGCCAGCAGCATTCAGGACCTATTGGAGACCCAGTACTTC
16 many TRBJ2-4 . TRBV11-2 CASSPLRRLAKNIQYF TGTGCCAGCAGCCCCCTCCGGCGGCTAGCCAAAAACATTCAGTACTTC
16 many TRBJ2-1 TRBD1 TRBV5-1 CASGTHPGQGSNEQFF TGCGCCAGCGGGACGCACCCGGGACAGGGTAGCAATGAGCAGTTCTTC
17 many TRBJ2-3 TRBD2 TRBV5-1 CASSQGTSGGPTDTQYF TGCGCCAGCAGCCAAGGGACTAGCGGGGGGCCCACAGATACGCAGTATTTT
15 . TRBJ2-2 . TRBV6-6 CASSPSTANTGELFF TGTGCCAGCAGCCCATCGACAGCGAACACCGGGGAGCTGTTTTTT
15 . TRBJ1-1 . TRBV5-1 CASSPNGGESTEAFF TGCGCCAGCAGCCCTAACGGGGGGGAGAGCACTGAAGCTTTCTTT
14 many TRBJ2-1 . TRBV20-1 CSATPSGRVNEQFF TGCAGTGCTACCCCATCCGGCAGGGTCAATGAGCAGTTCTTC